Below are 26 T cell receptor beta chains sequenced from a single sample in a study of blood T cell repertoires in COVID-19. The table came from immunoSEQ multiplex PCR; TCRdb's copy has only in-frame clones and leaves some out. The sample has about 50,000 clones, 65% to 80% seen once. Material: peripheral blood. The receptors come from a man between 65 and 85 years old with acute or convalescent COVID-19.

This sequence joins TRBV5-6 and TRBJ1-1; D is unclear. This CDR3 has 14 amino acids. Germline loops: CDR1 SGHDT, CDR2 YYEEEE. Trimming cost V 3 bases and J 1 base, with 10 bases left between them. The CDR3 is CASSYATWNTEAFF. In nucleotides, the CDR3 is TGTGCCAGCAGCTACGCCACTTGGAACACTGAAGCTTTCTTT.

This clone was seen only once. This rearrangement joins TRBV4-1 to TRBJ1-4; 7 bases are shared with TRBD1. The germline gives CDR1 MGHRA, CDR2 YSYEKL. The length of the CDR3 is 18 residues. J gave up 5 bases and V 0 bases, and 12 bases lay outside the gene matches. The CDR3 region is CASSQEGVWGQKNEKLFF. In DNA form, the CDR3 reads TGCGCCAGCAGCCAAGAGGGCGTCTGGGGACAGAAGAATGAAAAACTGTTTTTT.

This clone has only one observation. The V gene is TRBV25-1, the J gene TRBJ1-2; perhaps TRBD1 as D (5 bases). Germline-derived CDR1 and CDR2 are MGHDK and SYGVNS. The CDR3 covers 15 residues. The germline V and J ends were trimmed by 3 bases and 6 bases, with 17 bases remaining between them. CDR3 nucleotide sequence: TGTGCCAGCAGTGAGTCTGGCTGGGGCCCTGATGGCTACACCTTC. Translated, it gives CASSESGWGPDGYTF.

CDR3 DNA: TGTGCCACCCGGGGTCGGAGCAATCAGCCCCAGCATTTT. Its protein product is CATRGRSNQPQHF. The chain joins TRBV19 to TRBJ1-5; the D is unclear. The CDR3 spans 13 residues. Germline loops: CDR1 LNHDA, CDR2 SQIVND (reference sequence). The V end was cut by 10 bases, the J end by 1 base, with 11 bases between. Combining the CDR3 with reference TRBV19 and TRBJ1-5 gives the whole variable domain DGGITQSPKYLFRKEGQNVTLSCEQNLNHDAMYWYRQDPGQGLRLIYYSQIVNDFQKGDIAEGYSVSREKKESFPLTVTSAQKNPTAFYLCATRGRSNQPQHFGDGTRLSIL.

The CDR3 DNA is TGCAGTGCTAGTTTTTTCGTTTTCCGGGACAGGAGAAACAATGAGCAGTTCTTC. Amino acid sequence: CSASFFVFRDRRNNEQFF. The chain has TRBV20-1 and TRBJ2-1, with 8 bases lining up with TRBD1. The CDR3 sequence is 18 residues long. Germline V gene sequence: CDR1 DFQATT, CDR2 SNEGSKA (reference sequence). The V gene end was trimmed by 3 bases and the J gene end by 5 bases; junction bases not matched to a gene: 18.

The chain recombines TRBV3-1 (or the pseudogene TRBV3-2) with TRBJ2-7; D not certain. V gave up 0 bases and J gave up 5 bases, with 17 bases separating them. This CDR3 has 16 amino acids. Per germline, CDR1 LGHDT and CDR2 YNNKEL (reference sequence). The CDR3 DNA reads as TGTGCCAGCAGCCAAGATAAATTGGGCAGCCTTGACGAGCAGTACTTC. It specifies CASSQDKLGSLDEQYF.

The CDR3: CASSKPLAGGKETQYF. For the CDR3, the DNA is TGCGCCAGCAGCAAGCCTTTAGCGGGGGGCAAAGAGACCCAGTACTTC. V is TRBV5-1 and J is TRBJ2-5, with 10 bases identical to TRBD2. The trim removed 4 bases at V and 3 bases at J, leaving 9 bases unmatched. The CDR3 has 16 residues. Germline V gene data show CDR1 as SGHRS and CDR2 as YFSETQ.

The CDR3 reads CASSLLRDTQYF. CDR3 nucleotide sequence: TGTGCCAGCAGTTTACTTCGGGATACGCAGTATTTT. The V call is TRBV28, the J call TRBJ2-3; D is undetermined. The germline V gene has CDR1 MDHEN and CDR2 SYDVKM. The CDR3 runs 12 residues. The V end lost 2 bases, the J end lost 6 bases, and 6 bases lay between the germline ends.

The chain uses TRBV27 and TRBJ1-1; perhaps TRBD1 as D (5 bases). The germline V gene has CDR1 MNHEY and CDR2 SMNVEV (reference sequence). The CDR3 runs to 15 residues. V dropped 2 bases and J dropped 1 base, with 11 bases sitting between them. CDR3 DNA: TGTGCCAGCAGTTTAGAGTGGGGCGGGAACACTGAAGCTTTCTTT. Its translation: CASSLEWGGNTEAFF.

The genes are TRBV7-8 and TRBJ2-1; 10 bases agree with TRBD2. The CDR3 has 18 residues. V shed 0 bases and J 0 bases; nucleotides not matched to a gene: 5. Per germline, CDR1 SGHVS and CDR2 FQNEAQ. CDR3 in amino acids: CASSLASGGASSYNEQFF. In DNA form, the CDR3 reads TGTGCCAGCAGCTTAGCCAGCGGGGGGGCAAGCTCCTACAATGAGCAGTTCTTC.

The rearrangement uses TRBV6-2 or TRBV6-3 and TRBJ2-2; TRBD2 aligns across 11 bases. The trim removed 6 bases at V and 5 bases at J, leaving 11 bases unmatched. The CDR3 consists of 17 residues. Germline CDR1 reads MNHEY; CDR2 reads SVGEGT. The CDR3 DNA sequence: TGTGCCAGCAGCCGTACAACTAGCGGGAGCTTAACCGGGGAGCTGTTTTTT. Protein sequence: CASSRTTSGSLTGELFF.

This clone occurred a few times. This chain joins TRBV28 and TRBJ2-6; 8 nucleotides match TRBD1. Losses at the gene ends were 5 bases for V and 4 bases for J; bases not matched to a gene: 7. Germline CDR1 and CDR2: MDHEN and SYDVKM. CDR3 length: 16 residues. CDR3 DNA sequence: TGTGCCAGCAGTACGGACAGGGCGGCCGGGGCCAACGTCCTGACTTTC. Translation: CASSTDRAAGANVLTF. The full variable domain, its missing parts supplied by reference TRBV28 and TRBJ2-6, is DVKVTQSSRYLVKRTGEKVFLECVQDMDHENMFWYRQDPGLGLRLIYFSYDVKMKEKGDIPEGYSVSREKKERFSLILESASTNQTSMYLCASSTDRAAGANVLTFGAGSRLTVL.

CDR3 amino acids: CAWTRSYEQYF. As DNA, the CDR3 is TGTGCCTGGACCCGCTCCTACGAGCAGTACTTC. The chain links TRBV30 to TRBJ2-7, with no clear D. Germline assignment: CDR1 GTSNPN and CDR2 SVGIG (reference sequence). The CDR3 loop spans 11 amino acids. Trimming stripped 4 bases from V and 0 bases from J, with 4 bases between. Full variable domain (missing parts from reference TRBV30 and TRBJ2-7): SQTIHQWPATLVQPVGSPLSLECTVEGTSNPNLYWYRQAAGRGLQLLFYSVGIGQISSEVPQNLSASRPQDRQFILSSKKLLLSDSGFYLCAWTRSYEQYFGPGTRLTVT.

In this sample, this clone turned up once. V and J are TRBV19 and TRBJ1-4; 7 bases match TRBD1. The CDR3 is 14 amino acids. Germline lookup yields CDR1 LNHDA and CDR2 SQIVND (reference sequence). Trimming took 5 bases from V and 8 from J; bases not matched to a gene: 8. The CDR3 DNA reads TGTGCCAGTAGTTCGAACAGGGGAAGCGAAAAACTGTTTTTT. Residues: CASSSNRGSEKLFF.

The genes are TRBV18 and TRBJ2-3; 8 bases align to TRBD1. The CDR3 is 15 residues long. The V segment lost 5 bases and the J segment 0 bases; nucleotides outside the gene matches: 4. Germline loops: CDR1 KGHSH, CDR2 LQKENI. The CDR3 spells CASSSRQGSTDTQYF. The DNA of the CDR3 is TGTGCCAGCTCATCGCGACAGGGGAGCACAGATACGCAGTATTTT.

This chain uses TRBV6-5 with TRBJ2-2; D is ambiguous. CDR1 and CDR2 from the germline V gene are MNHEY and SVGAGI. The CDR3 runs 11 residues. Trimming left V 7 bases short and J 8 bases short, with 8 bases between. The CDR3 sequence: CASTLEGELFF. CDR3 nucleotide sequence: TGTGCCAGCACATTAGAGGGGGAGCTGTTTTTT.

J is TRBJ1-5 and V is TRBV29-1, with D tentatively TRBD1 (6 bases). V was pared by 4 bases and J by 8 bases, with 18 bases between. There are 14 residues in the CDR3. From germline, CDR1 is SQVTM and CDR2 ANQGSEA. Here the CDR3 DNA reads TGCAGCGTTGCCATTGCGGGGGCTGGAGAGCCCCAGCATTTT. Its translation is CSVAIAGAGEPQHF.

The count of this clone is one. This sequence joins TRBV5-8 and TRBJ2-7; TRBD2 aligns across 10 bases. CDR3 length equals 14 residues. V lost 4 bases to trimming and J lost 8 bases; unmatched junction nucleotides: 9. Germline lookup yields CDR1 SGHTS and CDR2 YDEGEE. CDR3: CASSPTSGKNQQYF. The CDR3 nucleotides read TGTGCCAGCAGCCCAACTAGCGGGAAGAATCAGCAGTACTTC.

The V gene is TRBV6-5, the J gene TRBJ2-7; TRBD1 aligns across 9 bases. V was pared by 4 bases and J by 5 bases, with 3 bases of the junction left unmatched. Germline V gene sequence: CDR1 MNHEY, CDR2 SVGAGI. The CDR3 runs 13 residues. In DNA form, the CDR3 reads TGTGCCAGCAGTTTGGACAGGGGAAACGAGCAGTACTTC. This gives the protein CASSLDRGNEQYF.

The V and J genes are TRBV3-1 (or the pseudogene TRBV3-2) and TRBJ2-7; the match to TRBD1 covers 10 bases. This CDR3 has 14 amino acids. V gave up 4 bases and J gave up 6 bases; unmatched junction bases: 6. CDR1 and CDR2 (germline): LGHDT, YNNKEL (reference sequence). This CDR3 is CASSPRDRGGEQYF. As DNA, the CDR3 is TGTGCCAGCAGCCCGAGGGACAGGGGAGGCGAGCAGTACTTC.

The V gene is TRBV30, the J gene TRBJ2-3; tentative D call: TRBD2 (7 bases). Trimming shortened V by 4 bases and J by 4 bases, and 15 bases separated the two germline ends. CDR1 and CDR2 from the germline V gene are GTSNPN and SVGIG (reference sequence). The CDR3 is made up of 14 amino acids. The CDR3 region is CAWTLRGAPDTQYF. In DNA, the CDR3 is TGTGCCTGGACCCTACGGGGGGCCCCAGATACGCAGTATTTT.

The rearrangement links TRBV6-5 to TRBJ2-7; the D gene is possibly TRBD1 (5 bases). Trimming pared 10 bases from V and 6 bases from J, leaving 22 bases between. The CDR3 is made up of 14 amino acids. The germline gives CDR1 MNHEY, CDR2 SVGAGI. CDR3 sequence reads: CATGKGQGLGEQYF. The CDR3 nucleotides are TGTGCCACTGGGAAGGGGCAGGGATTAGGCGAGCAGTACTTC.

This clone was detected a few times. The V and J genes are TRBV29-1 and TRBJ2-3; perhaps TRBD1 as D (5 bases). The CDR3 totals 13 residues. V lost 6 bases to trimming and J lost 0 bases, with 10 bases between them. Germline-derived CDR1 and CDR2 are SQVTM and ANQGSEA. The CDR3 loop reads CSVRQFSTDTQYF. In DNA form, the CDR3 reads TGCAGCGTACGACAGTTTAGCACAGATACGCAGTATTTT.

The chain is built from TRBV6-2 or TRBV6-3 and TRBJ2-5; D may be TRBD2 (5 bases). This CDR3 region has 14 residues. Germline values: CDR1 MNHEY, CDR2 SVGEGT. V gave up 0 bases and J gave up 2 bases, with 7 bases separating them. The CDR3 spells CASSYSRAQETQYF. CDR3 nucleotides: TGTGCCAGCAGTTACTCGAGGGCTCAAGAGACCCAGTACTTC.

V usage is TRBV11-2 and J usage is TRBJ2-7, with 9 bases aligning to TRBD1. Germline loops: CDR1 SGHAT, CDR2 FQNNGV. J lost 5 bases, V lost 5 bases, and 7 bases had no gene match. The CDR3 sequence is 14 residues long. The CDR3 region has the DNA TGTGCCAGCAGCCCTTTGTACAGGGGGCACGAGCAGTACTTC. This codes for CASSPLYRGHEQYF.

The chain has TRBV5-1 and TRBJ2-3; possibly TRBD2 for D (6 bases). CDR3 size: 15 residues. Per the germline V gene, CDR1 is SGHRS and CDR2 is YFSETQ. Trimming removed 4 bases from V and 2 bases from J, with 14 bases in between. The CDR3 protein is CASSIIAANTDTQYF. The CDR3 coding sequence is TGCGCCAGCAGCATCATAGCGGCAAACACAGATACGCAGTATTTT.